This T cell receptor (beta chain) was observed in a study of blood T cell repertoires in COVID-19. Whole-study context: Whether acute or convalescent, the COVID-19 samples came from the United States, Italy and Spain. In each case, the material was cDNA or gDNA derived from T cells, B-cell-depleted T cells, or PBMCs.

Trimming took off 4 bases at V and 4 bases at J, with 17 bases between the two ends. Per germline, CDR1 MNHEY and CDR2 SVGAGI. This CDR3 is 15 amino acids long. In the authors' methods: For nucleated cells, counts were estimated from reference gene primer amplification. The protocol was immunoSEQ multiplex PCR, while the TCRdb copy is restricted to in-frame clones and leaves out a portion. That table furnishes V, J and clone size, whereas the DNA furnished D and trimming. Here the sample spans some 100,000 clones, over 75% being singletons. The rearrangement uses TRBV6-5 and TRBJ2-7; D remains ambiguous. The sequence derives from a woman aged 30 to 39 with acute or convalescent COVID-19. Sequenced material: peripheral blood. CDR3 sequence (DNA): TGTGCCAGCAGTTCACCTACTTTATTCATTTACGAGCAGTACTTC. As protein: CASSSPTLFIYEQYF.